The 5 T cell receptor beta chains below come from one sample, sequenced in a study of OX40 agonist ivuxolimab in advanced cancers. Method: immunoSEQ multiplex PCR; TCRdb's copy keeps in-frame clones and lacks some. The table lists 50,000 or so clones, around 89% of them singletons. Sample: CD4+ or CD8+ T cells sorted from blood, taken in a trial of the OX40 agonist ivuxolimab. Source of these receptors: an adult with an advanced solid tumor such as melanoma, head and neck, liver or kidney cancer.

This clone has more than one count but fewer than ten. The CDR3 DNA sequence: TGTGCCAGCAGCGCACCTATAGCGGGAGGGCCGCAGGATGAGCAGTTCTTC. Residues: CASSAPIAGGPQDEQFF. The rearrangement uses TRBV9 and TRBJ2-1, with 11 bases aligning to TRBD2. There are 17 residues in the CDR3. Per the germline V gene, CDR1 is SGDLS and CDR2 is YYNGEE. V lost 3 bases, J lost 8 bases, and 13 bases stayed unmatched.

The gene calls are TRBV27 and TRBJ2-1; 10 nucleotides line up with TRBD1. The CDR3 runs to 13 residues. V was clipped by 10 bases and J by 8 bases; unmatched bases: 8. Per germline, CDR1 MNHEY and CDR2 SMNVEV (reference sequence). CDR3 sequence reads: CATGTGDIYEQFF. The CDR3, as DNA: TGTGCCACCGGGACAGGGGACATCTATGAGCAGTTCTTC.

The chain links TRBV5-6 to TRBJ2-7; TRBD2 aligns across 13 bases. This CDR3 comprises 13 residues. The germline CDR1 and CDR2 sequences are SGHDT and YYEEEE. With 4 bases clipped from V and 9 bases from J, the junction kept 4 bases outside the gene matches. The DNA for the CDR3 is TGTGCCAGCAGCCCCGGACTAGCGGGAGTGCAGTACTTC. Encoded protein: CASSPGLAGVQYF. Supplemented by reference TRBV5-6 and TRBJ2-7, the full variable domain reads DAGVTQSPTHLIKTRGQQVTLRCSPKSGHDTVSWYQQALGQGPQFIFQYYEEEERQRGNFPDRFSGHQFPNYSSELNVNALLLGDSALYLCASSPGLAGVQYFGPGTRLTVT.

This sequence joins TRBV4-1 and TRBJ1-4, with TRBD1 matching 12 bases. V lost 5 bases to trimming and J lost 7 bases; unmatched junction nucleotides: 14. In germline, CDR1 is MGHRA, CDR2 YSYEKL. CDR3 length: 18 residues. CDR3: CASSSTGPGQGAGEKLFF. CDR3 in DNA: TGCGCCAGCAGCTCTACCGGACCGGGACAGGGGGCGGGTGAAAAACTGTTTTTT.

This chain links TRBV9 with TRBJ2-1; D is perhaps TRBD1 (5 bases). Germline lookup yields CDR1 SGDLS and CDR2 YYNGEE. Trimming pared 3 bases from V and 10 bases from J, leaving 11 bases between. The CDR3 has 12 amino acids. CDR3 protein: CASSGGLTEQFF. In DNA, the CDR3 is TGTGCCAGCAGCGGGGGCCTCACCGAGCAGTTCTTC.